This T cell receptor beta chain was captured by sequencing in a study of metastatic and nonmetastatic thyroid tumors. In the study overall: Comparative analysis of repertoires was undertaken across blood and tumor or nodule tissue obtained from malignant and benign thyroid patients. Study-wide results and limits: The reported finding was significantly higher TCR beta diversity in malignant thyroid tumors relative to benign nodules, in blood and tumor.

Authors' analysis steps: Built for papillary thyroid cancer, a distant-metastasis classifier drew on CDR3 differences across clinicopathological groups. TCRdb re-clonotyped the PCR reads through MiXCR. What appears here as the V and J calls and clone size reflects TCRdb's work, not the paper's. Of some 20,000 clones in the sample, more than 9% were seen once. Nobody among the patients had been given any treatment before thyroid surgery. Trimming took 2 bases from V and 6 from J; bases not matched to a gene: 4. The CDR3 runs 15 residues. In germline, CDR1 is MNHNS, CDR2 SASEGT. This clone counts as medium-sized. Its cognate antigen is unknown.

The chain uses TRBV6-1 and TRBJ1-5; 10 nucleotides match TRBD1. The material sequenced was blood. The sequence came from a male donor with papillary thyroid cancer or a benign thyroid nodule (not recorded which). Some clones in this sample may be carry-over from other donors' samples. The CDR3 reads CASSELGQGGQPQHF. The CDR3 coding sequence is TGTGCCAGCAGTGAATTAGGACAGGGGGGTCAGCCCCAGCATTTT.